This T cell receptor (beta chain) was sequenced for a study of TIL therapy for anti-PD-1-resistant metastatic lung cancer. Findings of the study overall: Treatment-naive, never-smoker and oncogene-addicted patients were overrepresented in this highly selected cohort. Infused TIL clonotypes partially replaced the baseline blood repertoire, then decayed over months.

The CDR3 extends over 15 amino acids. Germline V CDR1 and CDR2: PRHDT, FYEKMQ (reference sequence). With 5 bases removed from V and 2 bases from J, the gap between germline ends came to 14 bases. In regard to this clone: As yet, its antigen is unknown.

Specified time point: pre-treatment sample, taken before nivolumab and TIL therapy. Stage 4 NSCLC adults joined between late 2017 and 2020. Sequencing used immunoSEQ v3. Libraries were sequenced to roughly 2 million read pairs (survey) or roughly 5-6 million (deep). Some clones are missing from TCRdb's copy, which holds only in-frame ones; the method was immunoSEQ multiplex PCR. The repertoire consists of some 16,000 clones, with about 68% occurring once and the leading ten covering 36%. This specimen was blood, taken at baseline. This TCR came from a person aged 25-85 years with non-small cell lung cancer. V is TRBV13 and J is TRBJ2-3, with D possibly matching TRBD2 (6 bases). The CDR3, as DNA: TGTGCCAGCAGCCCCCGGGGAGGTTTCACAGATACGCAGTATTTT. Translating gives CASSPRGGFTDTQYF.